This TCR beta chain derives from a study of blood T cell repertoires in COVID-19. For the study at large: Donors in the United States, Italy and Spain gave samples during acute or convalescent COVID-19. Sample material is recorded as cDNA or gDNA derived from T cells, B-cell-depleted T cells, or PBMCs.

Methods used by the authors: The authors estimated nucleated cell counts from reference gene primer amplification. TCRdb keeps only in-frame clones here, not all; method: immunoSEQ multiplex PCR. V, J and clone size are those of that table, while D and trimming were read from the DNA. The repertoire holds 200,000 to 250,000 clones, roughly 84% seen once, with about 1.9% in the top ten. The CDR3 runs 16 residues. The V end was cut by 4 bases, the J end by 0 bases, with 13 bases between. Germline CDR1 PRHDT, CDR2 FYEKMQ (reference sequence). The receptor was isolated from a man aged 35-49 years with active or convalescent COVID-19. Sequenced: peripheral blood. The J gene is TRBJ1-3, the V gene TRBV13; D is unclear. The CDR3 reads CASSSPSGASGNTIYF. CDR3 nucleotides: TGTGCCAGCAGCTCGCCCTCAGGTGCCTCTGGAAACACCATATATTTT.